This T cell receptor (beta chain) was found in a study of cytomegalovirus exposure and HLA in healthy donors. Points from the study as a whole: CMV serostatus was the sole immune exposure data available. Most TCR beta V segments were productive about 87% or about 30% of the time in an earlier analysis. TCR beta V- and J-gene trimming was later associated with a missense DCLRE1C variant.

For this clone: Antigen unknown.

Per germline, CDR1 LNHNV and CDR2 YYDKDF (reference sequence). V was pared by 5 bases and J by 5 bases, with 15 bases between. This CDR3 is built from 14 residues. 13 Jbeta primers and 60 Vbeta primers were used for the PCR. Sequenced by immunoSEQ multiplex PCR; TCRdb stores in-frame clones only, minus some. The sample data list 100,000 to 150,000 clones. The sequenced sample consisted of PBMCs. The TCR was taken from a woman aged 40 to 50 in good health and CMV-seronegative. The chain is built from TRBV15 and TRBJ2-5; maybe TRBD1 (5 bases). The CDR3 is CATSLPQGWETQYF. The CDR3 bases are TGTGCCACCAGCTTACCTCAGGGTTGGGAGACCCAGTACTTC.